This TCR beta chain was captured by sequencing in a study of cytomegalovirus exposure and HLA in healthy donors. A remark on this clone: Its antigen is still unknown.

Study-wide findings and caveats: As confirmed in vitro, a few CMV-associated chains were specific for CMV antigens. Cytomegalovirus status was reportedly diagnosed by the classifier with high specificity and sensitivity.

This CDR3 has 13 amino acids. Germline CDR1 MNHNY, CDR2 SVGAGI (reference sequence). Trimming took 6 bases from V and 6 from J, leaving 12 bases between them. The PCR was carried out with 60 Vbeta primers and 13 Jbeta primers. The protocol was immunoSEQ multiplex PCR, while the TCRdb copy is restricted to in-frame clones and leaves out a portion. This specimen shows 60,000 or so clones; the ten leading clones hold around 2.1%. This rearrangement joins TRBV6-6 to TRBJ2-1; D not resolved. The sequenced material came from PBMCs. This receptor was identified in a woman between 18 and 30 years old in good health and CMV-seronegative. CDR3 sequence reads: CASSLVALNEQFF. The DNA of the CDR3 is TGTGCCAGCAGCCTAGTCGCCCTCAATGAGCAGTTCTTC.